The 19 T cell receptor beta chains below come from one sample, sequenced in a study of T cells in Graves' hyperthyroidism and ophthalmopathy (dated by TCRdb to the late 2010s). The library was made by multiplex PCR. Instrument used: Illumina HiSeq 2000. The TCR beta CDR3 regions were amplified from the RNA transcripts. A first-round RT-PCR of the TCR CDR3 used the HTBI primer set with the Qiagen OneStep RT-PCR kit. TCRdb itself trimmed the public reads at Q25 with fastp, ran MiXCR and retained productive beta chains. For every CDR3 protein sequence, its rows merge into one entry that carries the most common genes and DNA. The sample profile shows roughly 700,000 distinct CDR3 sequences; around a sixth of them were found once. Roughly 16% of the sample lies in the top ten. Sequencing was done on a sample of blood. Receptor source: a man aged 45-60 years with Graves' hyperthyroidism.

This clonotype has at least ten counts. CDR3 in amino acids: CASSLSGGALGEQFF. The CDR3 nucleotides read TGTGCCAGCAGTTTATCTGGCGGGGCGCTTGGGGAGCAGTTCTTC. The chain couples TRBV28 to TRBJ2-1; a possible D gene is TRBD2 (6 bases). Germline V lookup: CDR1 MDHEN, CDR2 SYDVKM. The CDR3 consists of 15 residues. Trimming stripped 1 base from V and 10 bases from J, with 17 bases between. Complete variable domain (other parts from reference TRBV28 and TRBJ2-1): DVKVTQSSRYLVKRTGEKVFLECVQDMDHENMFWYRQDPGLGLRLIYFSYDVKMKEKGDIPEGYSVSREKKERFSLILESASTNQTSMYLCASSLSGGALGEQFFGPGTRLTVL.

This clonotype was observed many times. V usage is TRBV18 and J usage is TRBJ2-5; perhaps D is TRBD1 or TRBD2 (5 bases each). Germline V lookup: CDR1 KGHSH, CDR2 LQKENI. The CDR3 consists of 15 residues. V was cut by 1 base and J by 5 bases, with 14 bases left in between. For the CDR3, the DNA is TGTGCCAGCTCACCACGGGACGGATTTCGTGAGACCCAGTACTTC. This codes for CASSPRDGFRETQYF.

In its sample, this clonotype was seen a few times. This rearrangement joins TRBV29-1 to TRBJ2-7; possible D gene TRBD1, 5 bases. Trimming stripped 7 bases from V and 2 bases from J, with 12 bases between. Germline V gives CDR1 SQVTM, CDR2 ANQGSEA. CDR3 length equals 12 residues. CDR3 in amino acids: CSAAGSTYEQYF. In DNA, the CDR3 is TGCAGCGCGGCAGGGTCCACCTACGAGCAGTACTTC.

This clonotype was counted many times. The rearrangement links TRBV28 to TRBJ2-3; 9 bases agree with TRBD1. V lost 0 bases, J lost 3 bases, and 4 bases stayed unmatched. CDR1 MDHEN and CDR2 SYDVKM come from the germline V gene. This CDR3 contains 16 residues. The CDR3, as DNA: TGTGCCAGCAGTTTATGGGAGGGACAGGGTACAGATACGCAGTATTTT. This encodes CASSLWEGQGTDTQYF.

In its sample, this clonotype was seen many times. The chain employs TRBV27 and TRBJ2-5; D possibly corresponds to TRBD2 (6 bases). Germline-derived CDR1 and CDR2 are MNHEY and SMNVEV (reference sequence). The CDR3 length is 17 residues. The V and J ends lost 6 bases and 0 bases respectively, with 20 bases between them. The CDR3 here is CASSPVGLAGNQETQYF. DNA of the CDR3: TGTGCCAGCAGCCCAGTGGGACTGGCGGGAAACCAAGAGACCCAGTACTTC.

This clonotype was recorded at least ten times. The chain joins TRBV28 to TRBJ2-7, with D perhaps matching TRBD2 (6 bases). Between the trimmed V and J ends, which lost 1 base and 2 bases, there was a span of 12 bases. The CDR3 length is 15 residues. The V gene's germline CDR1 is MDHEN and CDR2 SYDVKM. DNA of the CDR3: TGTGCCAGCAGTTTATCACGGGGGAAAACCTACGAGCAGTACTTC. Translated, it gives CASSLSRGKTYEQYF.

CDR3 protein: CAWSVLREQFF. In DNA form, the CDR3 reads TGTGCCTGGAGTGTACTGCGGGAGCAGTTCTTC. V is TRBV30 and J is TRBJ2-1; D uncertain. This CDR3 has 11 amino acids. Germline V gene lookup returns CDR1 GTSNPN and CDR2 SVGIG (reference sequence). Between the trimmed V and J ends, which lost 0 bases and 10 bases, there was a span of 7 bases.

The chain combines TRBV3-1 with TRBJ2-1, with 16 bases fitting TRBD2. The CDR3 totals 16 residues. After removal of 4 bases from V and 9 bases from J, the junction contained 6 bases not matched to a gene. CDR1 is LGHDT and CDR2 is YNNKEL in the germline V gene (reference sequence). The CDR3 sequence: CASSPPGLAGGFEQFF. The CDR3 DNA is TGTGCCAGCAGCCCCCCGGGACTAGCGGGAGGGTTTGAGCAGTTCTTC.

This chain uses TRBV10-2 with TRBJ2-3; weak D call: TRBD1 (6 bases). The length of the CDR3 is 13 residues. V was pared by 7 bases and J by 1 base, with 9 bases between. Germline CDR1 and CDR2: WSHSY and SAAADI. For the CDR3, the DNA is TGCGCCAGCACAGGACAGCGCACAGATACGCAGTATTTT. It codes for CASTGQRTDTQYF.

This clonotype was counted a few times. The rearrangement joins TRBV6-2 or TRBV6-3 to TRBJ1-4, with D hard to call. The CDR3 covers 14 residues. CDR1 MNHEY and CDR2 SVGEGT come from the germline V gene. The V end lost 8 bases, the J end lost 0 bases, and 10 bases lay between the germline ends. DNA for the CDR3: TGTGCCAGCGGCTTCAGGTCAACTAATGAAAAACTGTTTTTT. Amino acids: CASGFRSTNEKLFF.

The V gene is TRBV10-3, the J gene TRBJ2-4; D remains unclear. Germline V gene lookup returns CDR1 ENHRY and CDR2 SYGVKD. The CDR3 consists of 14 residues. V was cut by 6 bases and J by 0 bases, with 9 bases left in between. The CDR3 loop is CAIRSGIAKNIQYF. The CDR3 nucleotides read TGTGCCATCAGGAGTGGGATAGCCAAAAACATTCAGTACTTC.

In this sample, this clonotype turned up a few times. The chain uses TRBV27 and TRBJ2-3; D ambiguous. The V gene's germline CDR1 is MNHEY and CDR2 SMNVEV (reference sequence). V gave up 5 bases and J gave up 0 bases, with 18 bases separating them. This CDR3 contains 17 residues. CDR3 DNA: TGTGCCAGCAGTCCTCTATCGGCCGGGTTTAGCACAGATACGCAGTATTTT. Its protein is CASSPLSAGFSTDTQYF.

This clonotype was counted ten times or more. The V gene is TRBV12-3 or TRBV12-4, the J gene TRBJ1-2; D is undetermined. CDR3 length equals 12 residues. Trimming stripped 5 bases from V and 1 base from J, with 5 bases between. The DNA for the CDR3 is TGTGCCAGCAGTCCCAATAACTATGGCTACACCTTC. Translated: CASSPNNYGYTF.

This clonotype was observed at least ten times. The chain uses TRBV7-3 and TRBJ1-2; D is ambiguous. Between the trimmed V and J ends, which lost 5 bases and 2 bases, there was a span of 9 bases. This CDR3 contains 13 residues. Germline CDR1 reads SGHTA; CDR2 reads FQGTGA. The CDR3 sequence: CASSEEPNYGYTF. CDR3 bases: TGTGCCAGCAGCGAGGAACCCAACTATGGCTACACCTTC.

This clonotype occurred a few times. This rearrangement joins TRBV6-1 to TRBJ2-7; D is perhaps TRBD2 (5 bases). Germline V gene sequence: CDR1 MNHNS, CDR2 SASEGT. V lost 6 bases and J lost 4, with 13 bases in between. CDR3 length: 13 amino acids. Here the CDR3 DNA reads TGTGCCAGCAGCCCGGGAAATGCATACGAGCAGTACTTC. Encoded protein: CASSPGNAYEQYF.

The chain couples TRBV4-3 to TRBJ1-4; no firm D call. This CDR3 spans 14 amino acids. The germline CDR1 and CDR2 sequences are LGHNA and YSLEER. The germline V and J ends were trimmed by 0 bases and 5 bases, with 7 bases remaining between them. CDR3 protein: CASSQDGGNEKLFF. CDR3 DNA sequence: TGCGCCAGCAGCCAAGATGGAGGGAATGAAAAACTGTTTTTT.

The chain couples TRBV10-2 to TRBJ2-3, with 12 positions matching TRBD2. CDR3 length: 17 residues. The V segment lost 1 base and the J segment 5 bases; nucleotides outside the gene matches: 7. CDR1 is WSHSY and CDR2 is SAAADI in the germline V gene. CDR3 loop: CASSELGLAGMGDTQYF. In DNA, the CDR3 is TGCGCCAGCAGTGAGTTAGGACTAGCGGGGATGGGAGATACGCAGTATTTT.

This clonotype was seen a few times. The CDR3 protein is CASSPLGTGREGTQYF. CDR3 DNA: TGTGCCAGCAGTCCGCTCGGGACAGGGAGAGAAGGGACCCAGTACTTC. The chain carries TRBV27 and TRBJ2-5; the match to TRBD1 covers 9 bases. The V gene's germline CDR1 is MNHEY and CDR2 SMNVEV (reference sequence). With 5 bases clipped from V and 7 bases from J, the junction kept 14 bases outside the gene matches. This CDR3 has 16 residues.

This clonotype was picked up many times. This chain joins TRBV30 and TRBJ1-6, with 7 bases fitting TRBD1. The junction had 12 bases not matched to a gene; V was cut back by 4 bases and J by 9 bases. Germline values: CDR1 GTSNPN, CDR2 SVGIG (reference sequence). The CDR3 is 15 amino acids. This CDR3 reads CAWKSRQGRSSPLHF. The CDR3 bases are TGTGCCTGGAAGTCCAGACAGGGAAGGAGTTCACCCCTCCACTTT.